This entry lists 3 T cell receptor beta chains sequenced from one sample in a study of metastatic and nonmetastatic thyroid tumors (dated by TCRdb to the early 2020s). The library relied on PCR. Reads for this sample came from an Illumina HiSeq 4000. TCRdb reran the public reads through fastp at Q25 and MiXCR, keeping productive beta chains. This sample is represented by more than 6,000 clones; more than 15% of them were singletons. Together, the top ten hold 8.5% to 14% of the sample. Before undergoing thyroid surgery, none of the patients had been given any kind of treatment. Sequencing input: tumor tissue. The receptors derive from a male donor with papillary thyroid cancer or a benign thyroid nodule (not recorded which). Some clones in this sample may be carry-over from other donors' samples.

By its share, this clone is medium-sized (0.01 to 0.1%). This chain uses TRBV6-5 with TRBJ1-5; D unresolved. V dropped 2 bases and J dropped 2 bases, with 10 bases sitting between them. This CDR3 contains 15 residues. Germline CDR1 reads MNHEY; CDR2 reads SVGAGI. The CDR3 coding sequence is TGTGCCAGCAGTTACAATGGGATTGGCAATCAGCCCCAGCATTTT. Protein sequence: CASSYNGIGNQPQHF.

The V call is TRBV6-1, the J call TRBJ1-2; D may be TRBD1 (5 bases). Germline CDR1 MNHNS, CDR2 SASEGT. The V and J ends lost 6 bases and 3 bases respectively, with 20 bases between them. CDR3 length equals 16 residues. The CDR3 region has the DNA TGTGCCAGCAGCGAGGGGACGGCTACGAGGGACTATGGCTACACCTTC. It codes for CASSEGTATRDYGYTF.

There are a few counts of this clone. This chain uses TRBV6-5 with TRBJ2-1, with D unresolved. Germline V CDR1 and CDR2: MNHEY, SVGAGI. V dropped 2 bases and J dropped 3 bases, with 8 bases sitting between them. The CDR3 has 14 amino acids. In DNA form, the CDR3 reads TGTGCCAGCAGTTACGGAACTTACTACAATGAGCAGTTCTTC. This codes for CASSYGTYYNEQFF.